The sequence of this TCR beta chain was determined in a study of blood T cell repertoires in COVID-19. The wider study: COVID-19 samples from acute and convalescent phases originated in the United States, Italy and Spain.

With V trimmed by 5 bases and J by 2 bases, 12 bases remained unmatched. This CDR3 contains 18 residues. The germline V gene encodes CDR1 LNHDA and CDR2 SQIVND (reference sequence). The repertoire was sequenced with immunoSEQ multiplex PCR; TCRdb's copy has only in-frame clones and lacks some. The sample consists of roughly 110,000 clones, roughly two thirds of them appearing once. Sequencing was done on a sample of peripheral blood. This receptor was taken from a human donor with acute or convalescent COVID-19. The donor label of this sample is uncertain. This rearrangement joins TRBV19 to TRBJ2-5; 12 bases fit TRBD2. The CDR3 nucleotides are TGTGCCAGTAGTCCTAGGCCACTAGCGGGGGGTCCTCAAGAGACCCAGTACTTC. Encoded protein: CASSPRPLAGGPQETQYF.